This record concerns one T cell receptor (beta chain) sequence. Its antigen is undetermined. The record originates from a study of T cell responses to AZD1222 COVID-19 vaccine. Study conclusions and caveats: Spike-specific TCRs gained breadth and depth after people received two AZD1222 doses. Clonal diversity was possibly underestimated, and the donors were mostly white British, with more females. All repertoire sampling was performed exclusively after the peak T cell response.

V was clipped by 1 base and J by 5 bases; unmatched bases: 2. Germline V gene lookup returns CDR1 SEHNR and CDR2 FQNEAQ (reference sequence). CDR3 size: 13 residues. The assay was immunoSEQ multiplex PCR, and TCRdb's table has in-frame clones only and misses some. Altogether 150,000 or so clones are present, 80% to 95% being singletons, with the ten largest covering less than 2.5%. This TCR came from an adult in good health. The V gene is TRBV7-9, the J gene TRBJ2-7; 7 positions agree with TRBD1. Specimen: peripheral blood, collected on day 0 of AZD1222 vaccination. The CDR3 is CASSLVQGDEQYF. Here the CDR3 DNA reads TGTGCCAGCAGCTTAGTCCAGGGGGACGAGCAGTACTTC. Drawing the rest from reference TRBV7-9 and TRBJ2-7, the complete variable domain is DTGVSQNPRHKITKRGQNVTFRCDPISEHNRLYWYRQTLGQGPEFLTYFQNEAQLEKSRLLSDRFSAERPKGSFSTLEIQRTEQGDSAMYLCASSLVQGDEQYFGPGTRLTVT.